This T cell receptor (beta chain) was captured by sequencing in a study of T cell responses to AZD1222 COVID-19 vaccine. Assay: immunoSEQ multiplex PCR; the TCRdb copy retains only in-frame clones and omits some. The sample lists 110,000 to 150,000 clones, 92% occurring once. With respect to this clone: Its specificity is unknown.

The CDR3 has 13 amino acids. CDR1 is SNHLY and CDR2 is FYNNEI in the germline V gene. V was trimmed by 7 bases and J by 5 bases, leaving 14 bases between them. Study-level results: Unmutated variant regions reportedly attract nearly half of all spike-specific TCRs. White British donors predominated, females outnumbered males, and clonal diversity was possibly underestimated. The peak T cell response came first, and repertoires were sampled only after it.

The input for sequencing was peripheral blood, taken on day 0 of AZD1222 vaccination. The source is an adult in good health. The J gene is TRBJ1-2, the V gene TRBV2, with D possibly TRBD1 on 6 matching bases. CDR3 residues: CASTGQTHYGYTF. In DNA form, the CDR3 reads TGTGCCAGCACCGGACAGACTCATTATGGCTACACCTTC.